The entry below gives a single T cell receptor beta chain sequence along with its context. Assay: immunoSEQ multiplex PCR; the TCRdb copy retains only in-frame clones and omits some. The profile shows 25,000 to 35,000 clones, almost 90% of them singletons. The data belong to a study of blood T cell repertoires in COVID-19. Study at large: COVID-19 samples, acute and convalescent, were from the United States, Italy and Spain. T cells, B-cell-depleted T cells, or PBMCs supplied cDNA or gDNA.

V gave up 2 bases and J gave up 2 bases, with 10 bases separating them. Per the germline V gene, CDR1 is MNHEY and CDR2 is SVGEGT. CDR3 length: 15 residues. What was sequenced was peripheral blood. The clonotype comes from a human donor in a cohort sampled during active COVID-19. The chain has TRBV6-2 or TRBV6-3 and TRBJ1-5; D not resolved. The CDR3 is CASSYVAAGNQPQHF. The DNA for the CDR3 is TGTGCCAGCAGTTACGTAGCGGCAGGCAATCAGCCCCAGCATTTT.